Here is one T cell receptor beta chain with its context. Its matching antigen is unknown. Trimming left V 0 bases short and J 4 bases short, with 13 bases between. Germline CDR1 reads SGHKS; CDR2 reads YYEKEE (reference sequence). The CDR3 spans 15 residues. The data belong to a study of T cells after posttransplantation cyclophosphamide. Study-wide results and caveats: After PTCy, TRB diversity resembled that of CNI/methotrexate controls. Later post-transplant blood repertoires were often dominated by donor CD8+ memory clones.

The naive gate required viable CD3+CD4+ or CD3+CD8+ cells with CCR7+CD45RA+CD45RO-CD95-CD27+CD28+ phenotype. The related graft donor's blood sample was taken on the day of bone marrow donation. Data came from immunoSEQ multiplex PCR; TCRdb stores just in-frame clones and leaves some out. The sample includes 30,000 or so clones, 75% to 95% of them seen just once. The genes are TRBV5-5 and TRBJ1-2, with D perhaps TRBD1 (6 bases). This receptor was taken from a woman aged 55-75 years in good health, CMV-negative, and a related stem cell transplant donor. Sequenced input: naive CD4+ T cells sorted from PBMCs. The CDR3 nucleotides read TGTGCCAGCAGCTTGGAAGTTGGCAGGGGCTATGGCTACACCTTC. Its translation: CASSLEVGRGYGYTF.